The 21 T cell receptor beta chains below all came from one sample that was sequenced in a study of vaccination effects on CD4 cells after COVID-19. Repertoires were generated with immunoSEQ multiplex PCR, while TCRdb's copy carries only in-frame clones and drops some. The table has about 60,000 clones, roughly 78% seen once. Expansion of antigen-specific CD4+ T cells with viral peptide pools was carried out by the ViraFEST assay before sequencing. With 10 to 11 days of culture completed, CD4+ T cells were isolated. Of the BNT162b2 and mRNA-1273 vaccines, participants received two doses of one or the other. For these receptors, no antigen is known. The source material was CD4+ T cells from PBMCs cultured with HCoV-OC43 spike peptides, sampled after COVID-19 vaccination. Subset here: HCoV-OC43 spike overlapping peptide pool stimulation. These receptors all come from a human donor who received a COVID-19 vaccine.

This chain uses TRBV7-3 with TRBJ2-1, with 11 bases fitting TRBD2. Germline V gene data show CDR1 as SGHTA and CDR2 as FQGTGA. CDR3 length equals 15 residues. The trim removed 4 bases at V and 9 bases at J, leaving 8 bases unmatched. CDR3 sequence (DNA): TGTGCCAGCAGCTCTAGCGGGGGGTACCTCGGTGAGCAGTTCTTC. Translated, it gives CASSSSGGYLGEQFF.

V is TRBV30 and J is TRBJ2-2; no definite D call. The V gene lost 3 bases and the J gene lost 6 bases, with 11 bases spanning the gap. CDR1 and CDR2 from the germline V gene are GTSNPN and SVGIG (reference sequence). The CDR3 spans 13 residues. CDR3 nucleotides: TGTGCCTGGAGGTGGACCGTTCCCGGGGAGCTGTTTTTT. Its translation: CAWRWTVPGELFF.

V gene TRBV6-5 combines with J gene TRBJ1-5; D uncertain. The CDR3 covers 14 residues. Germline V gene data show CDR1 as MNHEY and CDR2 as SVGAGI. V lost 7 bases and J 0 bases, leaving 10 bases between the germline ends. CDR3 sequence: CASNGDNSNQPQHF. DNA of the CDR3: TGTGCCAGCAACGGTGATAATAGCAATCAGCCCCAGCATTTT.

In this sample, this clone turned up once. The CDR3 region has the DNA TGTGCCAGCAGCCGTTGGGGACTAGCGGGGGCGAACACCGGGGAGCTGTTTTTT. Translating gives CASSRWGLAGANTGELFF. The J gene is TRBJ2-2, the V gene TRBV11-2, with 14 bases fitting TRBD2. The J segment lost 0 bases and the V segment lost 5 bases, leaving 5 bases of the junction unmatched. The CDR3 contains 18 residues. CDR1 is SGHAT and CDR2 is FQNNGV in the germline V gene.

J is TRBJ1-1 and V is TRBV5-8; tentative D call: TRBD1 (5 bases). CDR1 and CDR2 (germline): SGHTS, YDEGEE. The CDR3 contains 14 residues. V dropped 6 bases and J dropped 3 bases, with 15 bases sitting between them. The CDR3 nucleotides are TGTGCCAGCACTAGGTGGGGGGTCTACACTGAAGCTTTCTTT. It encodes CASTRWGVYTEAFF.

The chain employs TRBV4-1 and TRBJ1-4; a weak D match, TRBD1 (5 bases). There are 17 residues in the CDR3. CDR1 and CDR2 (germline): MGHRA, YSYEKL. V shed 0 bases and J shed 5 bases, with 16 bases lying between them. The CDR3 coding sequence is TGCGCCAGCAGCCAAGAGGAGAGACGAGGGGCCAATGAAAAACTGTTTTTT. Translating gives CASSQEERRGANEKLFF.

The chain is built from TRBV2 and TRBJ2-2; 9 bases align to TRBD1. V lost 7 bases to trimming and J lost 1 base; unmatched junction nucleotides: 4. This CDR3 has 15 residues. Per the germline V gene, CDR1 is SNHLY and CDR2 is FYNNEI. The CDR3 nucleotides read TGTGCCAGCAAGCGGACAGGGGAGAACACCGGGGAGCTGTTTTTT. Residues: CASKRTGENTGELFF.

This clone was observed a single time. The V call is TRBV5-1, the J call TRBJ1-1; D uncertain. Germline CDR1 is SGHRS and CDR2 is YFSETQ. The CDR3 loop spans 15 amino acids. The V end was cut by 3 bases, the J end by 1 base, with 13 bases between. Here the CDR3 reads CASSSSVTGNTEAFF. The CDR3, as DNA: TGCGCCAGCAGCTCGTCCGTGACGGGGAACACTGAAGCTTTCTTT.

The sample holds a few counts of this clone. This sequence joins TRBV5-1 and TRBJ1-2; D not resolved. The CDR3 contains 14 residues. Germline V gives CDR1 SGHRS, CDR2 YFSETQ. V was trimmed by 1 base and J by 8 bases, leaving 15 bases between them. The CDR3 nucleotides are TGCGCCAGCAGCTTGATTTCTTGGAGCGGGGGCTACACCTTC. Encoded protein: CASSLISWSGGYTF.

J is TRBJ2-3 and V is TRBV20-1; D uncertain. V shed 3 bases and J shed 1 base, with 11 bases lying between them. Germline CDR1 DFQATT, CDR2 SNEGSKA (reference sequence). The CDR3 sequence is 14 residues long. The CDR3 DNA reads TGCAGTGCTAGTCCCGACTTGGGCACAGATACGCAGTATTTT. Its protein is CSASPDLGTDTQYF.

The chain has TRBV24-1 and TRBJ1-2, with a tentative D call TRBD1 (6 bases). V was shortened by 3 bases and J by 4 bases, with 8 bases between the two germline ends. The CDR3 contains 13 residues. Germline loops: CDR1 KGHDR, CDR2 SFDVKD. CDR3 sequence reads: CATSDGQSYGYTF. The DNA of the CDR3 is TGTGCCACCAGTGATGGACAGTCCTATGGCTACACCTTC.

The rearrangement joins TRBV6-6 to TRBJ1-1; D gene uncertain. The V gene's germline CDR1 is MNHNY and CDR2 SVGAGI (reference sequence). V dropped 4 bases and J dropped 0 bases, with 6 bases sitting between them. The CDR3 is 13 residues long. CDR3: CASSSDLNTEAFF. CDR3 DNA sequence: TGTGCCAGCAGTTCAGACCTGAACACTGAAGCTTTCTTT.

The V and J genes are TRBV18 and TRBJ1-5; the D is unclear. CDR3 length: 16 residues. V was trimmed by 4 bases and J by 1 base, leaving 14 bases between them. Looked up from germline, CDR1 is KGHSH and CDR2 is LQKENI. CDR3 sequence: CASSLRGSGSNQPQHF. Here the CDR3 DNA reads TGTGCCAGCTCACTTCGAGGTAGCGGGAGCAATCAGCCCCAGCATTTT. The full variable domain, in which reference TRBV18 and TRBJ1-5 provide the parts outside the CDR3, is NAGVMQNPRHLVRRRGQEARLRCSPMKGHSHVYWYRQLPEEGLKFMVYLQKENIIDESGMPKERFSAEFPKEGPSILRIQQVVRGDSAAYFCASSLRGSGSNQPQHFGDGTRLSIL.

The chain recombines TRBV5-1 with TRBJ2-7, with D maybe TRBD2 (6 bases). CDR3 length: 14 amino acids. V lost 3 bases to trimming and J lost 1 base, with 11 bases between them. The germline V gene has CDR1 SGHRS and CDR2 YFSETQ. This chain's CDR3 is CASSSGTSSYEQYV. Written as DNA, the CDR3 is TGCGCCAGCAGCTCGGGGACTTCGTCCTACGAGCAGTACGTC.

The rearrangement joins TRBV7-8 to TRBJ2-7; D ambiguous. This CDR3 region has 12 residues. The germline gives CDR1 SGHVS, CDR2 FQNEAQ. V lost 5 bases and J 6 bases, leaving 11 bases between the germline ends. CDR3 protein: CASSLLAAEQYV. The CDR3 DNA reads TGTGCCAGCAGCCTCCTCGCGGCCGAGCAGTACGTC.

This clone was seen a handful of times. The CDR3, as DNA: TGTGCCAGCAGTTACAAGGGGACACTAACAAATCAGCCCCAGCATTTT. It specifies CASSYKGTLTNQPQHF. The chain is built from TRBV6-6 and TRBJ1-5, with D possibly matching TRBD1 (6 bases). The V gene's germline CDR1 is MNHNY and CDR2 SVGAGI (reference sequence). Trimming took off 2 bases at V and 4 bases at J, with 15 bases between the two ends. CDR3 length: 16 residues.

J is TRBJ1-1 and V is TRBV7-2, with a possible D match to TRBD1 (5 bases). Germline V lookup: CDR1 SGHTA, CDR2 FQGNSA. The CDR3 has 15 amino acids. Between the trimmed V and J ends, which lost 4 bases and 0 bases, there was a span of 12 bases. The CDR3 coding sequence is TGTGCCAGCAGCTCCCAGGGACGATTGAACACTGAAGCTTTCTTT. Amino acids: CASSSQGRLNTEAFF.

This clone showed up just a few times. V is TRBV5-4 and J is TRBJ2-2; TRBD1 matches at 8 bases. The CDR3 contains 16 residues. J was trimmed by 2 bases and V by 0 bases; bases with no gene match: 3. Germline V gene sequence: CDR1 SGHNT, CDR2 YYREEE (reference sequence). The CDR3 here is CASSLVTGGNTGELFF. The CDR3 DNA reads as TGTGCCAGCAGCTTGGTCACAGGGGGAAACACCGGGGAGCTGTTTTTT.

The CDR3 loop reads CATSRDPRRTNEKLFF. The CDR3 DNA is TGTGCCACCAGCAGAGATCCAAGACGGACTAATGAAAAACTGTTTTTT. The rearrangement uses TRBV15 and TRBJ1-4; D remains unclear. This CDR3 comprises 16 residues. CDR1 and CDR2 (germline): LNHNV, YYDKDF (reference sequence). V was pared by 0 bases and J by 2 bases, with 10 bases between. The whole variable domain, filled in from reference TRBV15 and TRBJ1-4, reads DAMVIQNPRYQVTQFGKPVTLSCSQTLNHNVMYWYQQKSSQAPKLLFHYYDKDFNNEADTPDNFQSRRPNTSFCFLDIRSPGLGDTAMYLCATSRDPRRTNEKLFFGSGTQLSVL.

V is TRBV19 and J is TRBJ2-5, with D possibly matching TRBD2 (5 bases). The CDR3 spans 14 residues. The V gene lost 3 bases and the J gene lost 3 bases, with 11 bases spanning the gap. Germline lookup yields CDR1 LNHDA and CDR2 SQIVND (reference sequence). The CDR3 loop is CASSMPGLEETQYF. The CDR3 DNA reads TGTGCCAGTAGTATGCCCGGACTGGAAGAGACCCAGTACTTC.

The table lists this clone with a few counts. Here the CDR3 DNA reads TGTGCCAGTAGGGAAACAGGGGGACGACTCAGGGGCTACACCTTC. It specifies CASRETGGRLRGYTF. The chain recombines TRBV19 with TRBJ1-2; 8 nucleotides line up with TRBD1. This CDR3 spans 15 amino acids. The V and J ends lost 6 bases and 8 bases, in that order; junction bases with no gene match: 14. Germline lookup yields CDR1 LNHDA and CDR2 SQIVND (reference sequence).